The TCR beta chain described here comes from a study of T-cell reconstitution after alpha-beta-depleted transplantation in children (dated by TCRdb to 2015 to 2016). Looking at the study overall: T-cell immune reconstitution after TCRalphabeta/CD19-depleted allogeneic hematopoietic cell transplantation in children was quantitatively tracked in the study by means of TCR repertoire profiling.

This specimen's treatment or condition label, per the study, means: allogeneic hematopoietic cell transplantation with graft depleted of TCRalphabeta T cells and CD19 B cells. Transplant recipients were children who received TCRalphabeta/CD19-depleted allogeneic hematopoietic cell grafts. Study-wide findings and limitations: The high TCRbeta diversity at day 60 in some patients was ascribed to recipient T cells and intrathymic progenitors that had survived conditioning. Apparently early alphabetaT-cell count recovery about two months after transplant reportedly relied on only several hundred rapidly expanded clones derived from non-depleted graft cells. Over the following months the frequencies of hyperexpanded clones went down, and after one year T-cell counts and TCRbeta diversity were mostly credited to newly produced T cells.

This clonotype appeared a few times. Its antigen specificity is not known. No per-base quality is available; no much larger clone lies one base away. The CDR3 runs 13 residues from the cysteine to the phenylalanine. Solely the CDR3 DNA is kept, with 39 bases framed from the first base. CDR1 and CDR2 are drawn from the germline V gene: KGHDR, SFDVKD. V is shortened by 4 bases, J by 8 bases, and the region joining them spans 13 bases. Libraries came from PCR. Sequencing took place on an Illumina HiSeq 2500. TCR libraries were prepared with molecular barcoding, using unique molecular identifiers to normalize TCRbeta repertoire quantification. TCRdb itself trimmed the public reads at Q25 with fastp, ran MiXCR and retained productive beta chains. Under each unique CDR3 protein, matching rows form one entry showing the most common genes and DNA. The sample table contains under 250,000 distinct CDR3 sequences; only one count was recorded for 20% to 30% of them. The ten biggest clones cover about 5% of the sample.

This specimen was PBMCs, mostly from graft donor cells, taken 360 days after TCRalphabeta/CD19-depleted stem cell transplant. The V gene is TRBV24-1 and the J gene is TRBJ1-2; D gene: possibly TRBD1, on 6 matching bases. This TCR came from a female patient aged 2-10 years who had a stem cell transplant for congenital amegakaryocytic thrombocytopenia, so the T cells may come from the graft donor. CDR3 loop: CATSDARGGGYTF. The bases are TGTGCCACCAGTGACGCCCGGGGGGGCGGCTACACCTTC.